Listed below are T cell receptor beta chains from one sample, sequenced in a study of cytomegalovirus exposure and HLA in healthy donors. Assay used: immunoSEQ multiplex PCR; TCRdb lists only in-frame clones, some missing. The repertoire holds some 57,000 clones, around 92% seen once, with roughly 1.6% in the top ten. The source material was PBMCs. These receptors all stem from a young man in good health and CMV-seropositive. The CDR3 runs from the conserved cysteine through the conserved F or W. The D gene is left open where the match is weak. A clone size is listed for some rows: how often the clone was seen (once, few, many), or a class if it is expanded.

TRBJ1-4,NA,TRBD1,14,TRBV29-1,CSVEGDRGGEKLFF,TGCAGCGTTGAAGGGGACAGGGGCGGTGAAAAACTGTTTTTT
TRBJ2-7,NA,NA,13,TRBV6-5,CASSRQIYYEQYF,TGTGCCAGCAGCAGGCAGATATATTACGAGCAGTACTTC
TRBJ2-7,NA,TRBD1,15,TRBV6-5,CASSIPGTGDAEQYF,TGTGCCAGCAGCATCCCCGGGACAGGGGATGCCGAGCAGTACTTC
TRBJ2-7,NA,NA,12,TRBV4-1,CASSQNSYEQYF,TGCGCCAGCAGCCAAAACAGCTACGAGCAGTACTTC
TRBJ1-2,NA,TRBD1,14,TRBV7-2,CASSLGRTGRGYTF,TGTGCCAGCAGCTTAGGAAGGACAGGGCGCGGCTACACCTTC
TRBJ2-3,NA,TRBD2,15,TRBV11-3,CASSPGLAGTDTQYF,TGTGCCAGCAGCCCGGGACTAGCGGGGACAGATACGCAGTATTTT
TRBJ2-5,NA,NA,14,TRBV29-1,CSSFFQGISETQYF,TGCAGCTCCTTCTTTCAGGGGATTAGTGAGACCCAGTACTTC
TRBJ2-7,few,TRBD1,15,TRBV15,CATSRPMTGSYEQYF,TGTGCCACCAGCAGACCGATGACAGGGTCCTACGAGCAGTACTTC
TRBJ2-5,NA,TRBD2,15,TRBV7-9,CASSLGLAGQETQYF,TGTGCCAGCAGCTTAGGGCTAGCGGGCCAAGAGACCCAGTACTTC
TRBJ1-2,NA,NA,15,TRBV19,CASSMSWGGGYGYTF,TGTGCCAGTAGTATGAGCTGGGGAGGAGGCTATGGCTACACCTTC